What follows is one T cell receptor (beta chain) and its context. The source of the sample is a study of OX40 agonist ivuxolimab in advanced cancers. The repertoire was sequenced with immunoSEQ multiplex PCR; TCRdb's copy has only in-frame clones and lacks some. The table includes some 38,000 clones, roughly 90% detected once. The V gene end was trimmed by 5 bases and the J gene end by 5 bases; junction bases not matched to a gene: 6. The germline gives CDR1 SGHTA, CDR2 FQGNSA. The CDR3 loop spans 15 amino acids. The TCR comes from an adult with an advanced solid tumor such as melanoma, head and neck, liver or kidney cancer. Specimen: CD4+ or CD8+ T cells sorted from blood, collected in a trial of the OX40 agonist ivuxolimab. The chain is built from TRBV7-2 and TRBJ2-3; 11 positions agree with TRBD1. The CDR3 here is CASSRTGGLGDTQYF. CDR3 DNA sequence: TGTGCCAGCAGCCGGACAGGGGGCCTGGGAGATACGCAGTATTTT.